The 10 T cell receptor beta chains in this list originate from one sample, sequenced in a study of blood T cell repertoires in COVID-19. Produced via immunoSEQ multiplex PCR; TCRdb's table is partial and in-frame only. The sample holds under 250,000 clones, roughly 80% seen once. Sequences were obtained from peripheral blood. These receptors originate from a man of 80 years or more with acute or convalescent COVID-19.

The rearrangement links TRBV5-1 to TRBJ2-1; weak D call: TRBD2 (5 bases). Trimming left V 0 bases short and J 8 bases short, with 12 bases between. The CDR3 totals 14 residues. Germline V gives CDR1 SGHRS, CDR2 YFSETQ. CDR3 nucleotide sequence: TGCGCCAGCAGCTTGGTGCCGAGGGCCGATGAGCAGTTCTTC. Translated, it gives CASSLVPRADEQFF.

The gene calls are TRBV5-1 and TRBJ2-7; D may be TRBD1 (6 bases). CDR3 length: 15 residues. Trimming removed 0 bases at V and 3 bases at J, with 13 bases between. Germline assignment: CDR1 SGHRS and CDR2 YFSETQ. CDR3 bases: TGCGCCAGCAGCTTGGACACAGGGACGATCTACGAGCAGTACTTC. Its translation is CASSLDTGTIYEQYF.

The V and J genes are TRBV7-8 and TRBJ2-3; TRBD2 matches 12 bases. CDR1 is SGHVS and CDR2 is FQNEAQ in the germline V gene. V lost 6 bases to trimming and J lost 5 bases; unmatched junction nucleotides: 18. The CDR3 loop spans 19 amino acids. The CDR3 sequence is CASRQTSGSPNSGGDTQYF. The CDR3 DNA reads TGTGCCAGCAGGCAGACTAGCGGGAGCCCCAACTCAGGTGGAGATACGCAGTATTTT. Full variable domain (missing parts from reference TRBV7-8 and TRBJ2-3): GAGVSQSPRYKVAKRGQDVALRCDPISGHVSLFWYQQALGQGPEFLTYFQNEAQLDKSGLPSDRFFAERPEGSVSTLKIQRTQQEDSAVYLCASRQTSGSPNSGGDTQYFGPGTRLTVL.

The CDR3 sequence: CASSLTSANEQFF. CDR3 sequence (DNA): TGTGCCAGCAGCCTGACTAGCGCCAATGAGCAGTTCTTC. The rearrangement joins TRBV6-4 to TRBJ2-1; TRBD2 agrees at 8 bases. The CDR3 is 13 residues long. The junction had 4 bases not matched to a gene; V was cut back by 6 bases and J by 6 bases. CDR1 and CDR2 (germline): MRHNA, SNTAGT.

The chain joins TRBV3-1 (or the pseudogene TRBV3-2) to TRBJ2-7; perhaps TRBD2 as D (6 bases). The V gene lost 0 bases and the J gene lost 5 bases, with 14 bases spanning the gap. This CDR3 is built from 15 residues. In germline, CDR1 is LGHDT, CDR2 YNNKEL (reference sequence). The CDR3 loop reads CASSQERLAWHEQYF. The CDR3 coding sequence is TGTGCCAGCAGCCAAGAACGGCTAGCGTGGCACGAGCAGTACTTC.

CDR3 DNA: TGTGCCAGCAGTTCTAGGACAGGGAAGTTCGCTGAAGCTTTCTTT. Amino acid sequence: CASSSRTGKFAEAFF. The chain carries TRBV27 and TRBJ1-1, with 8 nucleotides matching TRBD1. Per the germline V gene, CDR1 is MNHEY and CDR2 is SMNVEV (reference sequence). The CDR3 is 15 residues long. The V and J ends lost 4 bases and 6 bases, in that order; junction bases with no gene match: 10.

The chain is built from TRBV4-2 and TRBJ1-5; 7 positions agree with TRBD1. CDR3 size: 15 residues. The germline CDR1 and CDR2 sequences are LGHNA and YNFKEQ. With 1 base clipped from V and 6 bases from J, the junction kept 6 bases outside the gene matches. The CDR3 here is CASSQVLAGGQPQHF. CDR3 DNA sequence: TGTGCCAGCAGCCAAGTTCTGGCAGGGGGTCAGCCCCAGCATTTT.

The genes are TRBV5-1 and TRBJ2-7; D is unresolved. The CDR3 is made up of 14 amino acids. V lost 4 bases and J lost 1, with 12 bases in between. In germline, CDR1 is SGHRS, CDR2 YFSETQ. CDR3 nucleotide sequence: TGCGCCAGCAGCCTCTCCGCCGGGTCCTACGAGCAGTACTTC. Amino acids: CASSLSAGSYEQYF.

This chain connects TRBV5-1 to TRBJ2-7, with 8 bases fitting TRBD1. The CDR3 sequence is 15 residues long. The V gene end was trimmed by 5 bases and the J gene end by 6 bases; junction bases not matched to a gene: 13. Germline CDR1 is SGHRS and CDR2 is YFSETQ. CDR3 nucleotides: TGCGCCAGCAGTTTTGGAACAGGGGGTTCACGCGAGCAGTACTTC. Translation gives CASSFGTGGSREQYF.

This clone occurred a few times. The gene calls are TRBV11-2 and TRBJ2-7, with D maybe TRBD1 (5 bases). The V end was cut by 5 bases, the J end by 3 bases, with 11 bases between. Germline CDR1 and CDR2: SGHAT and FQNNGV. The CDR3 has 13 residues. Here the CDR3 reads CASSQTDLYEQYF. For the CDR3, the DNA is TGTGCCAGCAGCCAGACAGATCTCTACGAGCAGTACTTC.